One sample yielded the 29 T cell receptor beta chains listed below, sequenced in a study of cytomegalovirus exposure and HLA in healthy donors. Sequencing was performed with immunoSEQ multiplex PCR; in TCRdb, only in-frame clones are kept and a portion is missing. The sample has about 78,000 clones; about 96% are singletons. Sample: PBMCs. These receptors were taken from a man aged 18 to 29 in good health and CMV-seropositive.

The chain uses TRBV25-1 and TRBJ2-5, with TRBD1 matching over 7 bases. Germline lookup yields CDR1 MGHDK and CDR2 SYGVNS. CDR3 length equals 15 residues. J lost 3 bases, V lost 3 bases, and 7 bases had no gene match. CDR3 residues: CASSETGTVKETQYF. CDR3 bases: TGTGCCAGCAGTGAGACCGGGACAGTTAAAGAGACCCAGTACTTC.

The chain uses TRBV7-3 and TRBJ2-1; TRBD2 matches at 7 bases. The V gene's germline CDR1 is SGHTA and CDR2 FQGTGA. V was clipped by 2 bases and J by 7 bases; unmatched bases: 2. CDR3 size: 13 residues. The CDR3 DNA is TGTGCCAGCAGCTTATCGGGACTAAATGAGCAGTTCTTC. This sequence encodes CASSLSGLNEQFF. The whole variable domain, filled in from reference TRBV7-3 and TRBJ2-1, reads GAGVSQTPSNKVTEKGKYVELRCDPISGHTALYWYRQSLGQGPEFLIYFQGTGAADDSGLPNDRFFAVRPEGSVSTLKIQRTERGDSAVYLCASSLSGLNEQFFGPGTRLTVL.

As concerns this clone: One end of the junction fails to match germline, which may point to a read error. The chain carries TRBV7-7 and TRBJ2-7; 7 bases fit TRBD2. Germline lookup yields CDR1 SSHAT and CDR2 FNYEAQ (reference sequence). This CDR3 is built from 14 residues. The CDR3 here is CASSLGGGEYEQYF. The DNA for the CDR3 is TGTGCTAGCAGCTTAGGTGGGGGGGAGTACGAGCAGTACTTC. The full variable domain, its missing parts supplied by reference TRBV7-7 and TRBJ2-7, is GAGVSQSPRYKVTKRGQDVTLRCDPISSHATLYWYQQALGQGPEFLTYFNYEAQPDKSGLPSDRFSAERPEGSISTLTIQRTEQRDSAMYRCASSLGGGEYEQYFGPGTRLTVT.

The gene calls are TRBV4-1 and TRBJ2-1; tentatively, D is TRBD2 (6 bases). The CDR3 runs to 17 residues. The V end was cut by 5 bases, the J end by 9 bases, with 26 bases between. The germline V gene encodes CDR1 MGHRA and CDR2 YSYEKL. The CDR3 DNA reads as TGCGCCAGCAGCGCCCGATTGGGATTTTCTCTCGGGGGTGAGCAGTTCTTC. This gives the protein CASSARLGFSLGGEQFF.

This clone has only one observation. This CDR3 reads CASSLSDRGPNEKLFF. DNA of the CDR3: TGCGCCAGCAGCTTGTCGGACAGGGGACCTAATGAAAAACTGTTTTTT. The V gene is TRBV5-1, the J gene TRBJ1-4; 9 bases are a match to TRBD1. J was trimmed by 3 bases and V by 1 base; bases with no gene match: 4. CDR1 is SGHRS, CDR2 YFSETQ, per germline. The CDR3 spans 16 residues. The full variable domain, rest sourced from reference TRBV5-1 and TRBJ1-4, is KAGVTQTPRYLIKTRGQQVTLSCSPISGHRSVSWYQQTPGQGLQFLFEYFSETQRNKGNFPGRFSGRQFSNSRSEMNVSTLELGDSALYLCASSLSDRGPNEKLFFGSGTQLSVL.

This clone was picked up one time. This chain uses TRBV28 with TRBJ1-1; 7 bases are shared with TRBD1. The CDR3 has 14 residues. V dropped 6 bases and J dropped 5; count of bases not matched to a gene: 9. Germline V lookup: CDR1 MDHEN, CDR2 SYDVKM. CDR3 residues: CASSRGTARTEAFF. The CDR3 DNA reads TGTGCCAGCAGCCGCGGGACAGCGAGAACTGAAGCTTTCTTT.

This CDR3 is CASSLAGETQYF. The CDR3 region has the DNA TGTGCCAGCAGTTTGGCGGGGGAGACCCAGTACTTC. This chain joins TRBV6-6 and TRBJ2-5; possible D gene TRBD2, 6 bases. Germline lookup yields CDR1 MNHNY and CDR2 SVGAGI (reference sequence). The CDR3 has 12 amino acids. The V and J ends lost 4 bases and 5 bases respectively, with 8 bases between them.

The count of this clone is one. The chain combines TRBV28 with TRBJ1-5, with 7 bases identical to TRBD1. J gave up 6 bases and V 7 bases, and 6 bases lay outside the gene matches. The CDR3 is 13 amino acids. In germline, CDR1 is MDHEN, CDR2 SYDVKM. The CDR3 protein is CASTTRGLQPQHF. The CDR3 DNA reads TGTGCCAGCACCACGAGGGGGCTTCAGCCCCAGCATTTT.

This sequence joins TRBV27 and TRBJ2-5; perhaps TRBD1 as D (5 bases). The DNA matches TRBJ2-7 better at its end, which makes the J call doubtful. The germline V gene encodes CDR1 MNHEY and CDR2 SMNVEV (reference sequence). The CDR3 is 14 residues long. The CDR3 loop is CASSLTVRAYEQYF. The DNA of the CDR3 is TGTGCCAGCAGTTTAACGGTCAGGGCATACGAGCAGTACTTC.

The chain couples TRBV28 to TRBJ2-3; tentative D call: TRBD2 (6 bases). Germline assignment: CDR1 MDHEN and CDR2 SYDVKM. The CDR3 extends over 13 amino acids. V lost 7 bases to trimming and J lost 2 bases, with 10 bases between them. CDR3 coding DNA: TGTGCCAGCATTTCGGGAGTCACAGATACGCAGTATTTT. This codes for CASISGVTDTQYF.

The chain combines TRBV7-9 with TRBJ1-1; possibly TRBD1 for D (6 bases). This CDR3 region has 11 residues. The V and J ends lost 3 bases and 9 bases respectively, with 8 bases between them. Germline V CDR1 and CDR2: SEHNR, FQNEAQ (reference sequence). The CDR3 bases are TGTGCCAGCAGCTTGGGGGCCCAAGCTTTCTTT. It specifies CASSLGAQAFF.

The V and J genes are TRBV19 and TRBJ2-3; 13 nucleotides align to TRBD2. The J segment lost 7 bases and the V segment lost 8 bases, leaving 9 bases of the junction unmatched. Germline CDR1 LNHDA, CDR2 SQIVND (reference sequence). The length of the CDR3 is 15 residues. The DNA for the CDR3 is TGTGCCAGTCATGAAGCGGGACTAGCGGGAAATACGCAGTATTTT. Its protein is CASHEAGLAGNTQYF.

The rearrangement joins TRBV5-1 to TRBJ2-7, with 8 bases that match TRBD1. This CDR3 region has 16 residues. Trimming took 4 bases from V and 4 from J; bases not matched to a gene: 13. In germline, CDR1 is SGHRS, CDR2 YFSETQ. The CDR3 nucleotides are TGCGCCAGCAGCCCCATTGACAGGGGCAGGGTTTACGAGCAGTACTTC. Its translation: CASSPIDRGRVYEQYF.

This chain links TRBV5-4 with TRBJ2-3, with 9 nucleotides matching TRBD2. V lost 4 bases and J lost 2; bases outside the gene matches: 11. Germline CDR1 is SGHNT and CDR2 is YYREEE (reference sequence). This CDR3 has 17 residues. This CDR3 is CASSASARLADTDTQYF. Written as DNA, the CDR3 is TGTGCCAGCAGCGCCTCGGCGCGACTAGCGGACACAGATACGCAGTATTTT.

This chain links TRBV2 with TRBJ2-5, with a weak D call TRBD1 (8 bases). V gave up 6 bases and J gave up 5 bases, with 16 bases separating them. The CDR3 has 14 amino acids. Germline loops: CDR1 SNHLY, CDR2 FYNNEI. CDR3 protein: CASRVDREGETQYF. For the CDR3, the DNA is TGTGCCAGCAGGGTGGACAGGGAGGGCGAGACCCAGTACTTC.

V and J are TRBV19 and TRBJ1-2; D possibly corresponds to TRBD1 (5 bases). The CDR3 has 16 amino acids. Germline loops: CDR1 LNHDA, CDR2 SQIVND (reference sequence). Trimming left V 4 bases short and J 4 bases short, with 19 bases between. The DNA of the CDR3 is TGTGCCAGTAGTAGAGTCGGGCAGGGTTACGCCTATGGCTACACCTTC. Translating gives CASSRVGQGYAYGYTF.

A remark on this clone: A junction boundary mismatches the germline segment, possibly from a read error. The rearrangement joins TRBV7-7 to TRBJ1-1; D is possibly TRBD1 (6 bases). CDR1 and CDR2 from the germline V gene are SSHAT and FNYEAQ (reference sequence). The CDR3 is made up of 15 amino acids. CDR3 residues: CASSFEQGGVTEAFF. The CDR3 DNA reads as TGTGCTAGCAGCTTTGAACAGGGAGGGGTCACTGAAGCTTTCTTT. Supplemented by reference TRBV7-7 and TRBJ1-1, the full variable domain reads GAGVSQSPRYKVTKRGQDVTLRCDPISSHATLYWYQQALGQGPEFLTYFNYEAQPDKSGLPSDRFSAERPEGSISTLTIQRTEQRDSAMYRCASSFEQGGVTEAFFGQGTRLTVV.

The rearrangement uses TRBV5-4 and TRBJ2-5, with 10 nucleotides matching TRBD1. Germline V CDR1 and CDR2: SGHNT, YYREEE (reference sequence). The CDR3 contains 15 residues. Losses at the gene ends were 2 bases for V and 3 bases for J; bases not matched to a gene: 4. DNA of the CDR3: TGTGCCAGCAGCTTCTTGGGGACAGGGGAAGAGACCCAGTACTTC. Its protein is CASSFLGTGEETQYF.

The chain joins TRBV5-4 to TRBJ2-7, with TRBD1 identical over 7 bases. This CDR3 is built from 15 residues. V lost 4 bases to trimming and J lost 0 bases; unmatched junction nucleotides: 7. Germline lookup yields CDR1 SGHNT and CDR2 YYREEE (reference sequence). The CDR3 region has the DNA TGTGCCAGCAGCCAACAGGGGACAACCTCCTACGAGCAGTACTTC. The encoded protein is CASSQQGTTSYEQYF.

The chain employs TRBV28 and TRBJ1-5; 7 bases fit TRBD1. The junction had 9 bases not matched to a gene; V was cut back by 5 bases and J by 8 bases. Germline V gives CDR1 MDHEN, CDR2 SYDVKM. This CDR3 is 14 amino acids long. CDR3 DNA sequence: TGTGCCAGCAGTGGGGACAGATCGGTAAAGCCCCAGCATTTT. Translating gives CASSGDRSVKPQHF.

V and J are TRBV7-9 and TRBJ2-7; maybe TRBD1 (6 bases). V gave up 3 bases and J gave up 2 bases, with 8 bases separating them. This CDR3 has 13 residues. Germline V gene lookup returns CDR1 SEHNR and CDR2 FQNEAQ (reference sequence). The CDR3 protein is CASSLDSPYEQYF. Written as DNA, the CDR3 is TGTGCCAGCAGCTTGGACAGCCCCTACGAGCAGTACTTC.

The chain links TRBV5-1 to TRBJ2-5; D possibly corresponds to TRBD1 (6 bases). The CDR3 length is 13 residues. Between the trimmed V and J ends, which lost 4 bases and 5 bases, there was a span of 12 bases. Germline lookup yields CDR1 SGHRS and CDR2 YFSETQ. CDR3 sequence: CASSTGLAETQYF. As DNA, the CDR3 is TGCGCCAGCAGCACAGGGTTGGCCGAGACCCAGTACTTC. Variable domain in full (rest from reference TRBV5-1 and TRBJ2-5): KAGVTQTPRYLIKTRGQQVTLSCSPISGHRSVSWYQQTPGQGLQFLFEYFSETQRNKGNFPGRFSGRQFSNSRSEMNVSTLELGDSALYLCASSTGLAETQYFGPGTRLLVL.

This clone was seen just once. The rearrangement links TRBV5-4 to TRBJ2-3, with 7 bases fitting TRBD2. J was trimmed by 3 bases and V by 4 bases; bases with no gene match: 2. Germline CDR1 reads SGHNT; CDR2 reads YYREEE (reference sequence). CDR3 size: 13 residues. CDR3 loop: CASSREGTDTQYF. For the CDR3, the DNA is TGTGCCAGCAGCAGGGAGGGAACAGATACGCAGTATTTT.

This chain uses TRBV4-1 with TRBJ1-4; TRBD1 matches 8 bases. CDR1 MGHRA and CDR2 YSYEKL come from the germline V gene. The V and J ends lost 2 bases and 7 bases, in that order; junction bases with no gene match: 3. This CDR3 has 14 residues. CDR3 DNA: TGCGCCAGCAGCCAAACAGGGGGAAGTGAAAAACTGTTTTTT. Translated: CASSQTGGSEKLFF.

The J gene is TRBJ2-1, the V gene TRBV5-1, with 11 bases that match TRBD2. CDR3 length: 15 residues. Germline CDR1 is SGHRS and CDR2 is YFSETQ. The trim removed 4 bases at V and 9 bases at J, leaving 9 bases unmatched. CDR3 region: CASSEGLAADGEQFF. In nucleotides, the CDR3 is TGCGCCAGCAGCGAGGGACTAGCGGCCGACGGTGAGCAGTTCTTC.

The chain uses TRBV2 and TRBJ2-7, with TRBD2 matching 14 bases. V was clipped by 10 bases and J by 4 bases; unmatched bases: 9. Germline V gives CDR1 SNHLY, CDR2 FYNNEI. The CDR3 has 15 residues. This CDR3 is CANTPRTSGRYEQYF. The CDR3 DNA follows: TGTGCCAACACCCCGAGGACTAGCGGGAGGTACGAGCAGTACTTC.

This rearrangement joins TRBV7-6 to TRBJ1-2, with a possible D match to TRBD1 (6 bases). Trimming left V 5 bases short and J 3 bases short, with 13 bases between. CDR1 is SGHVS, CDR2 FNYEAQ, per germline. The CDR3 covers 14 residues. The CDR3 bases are TGTGCCAGCAGCCGAAGAGGGGGAGACTATGGCTACACCTTC. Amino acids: CASSRRGGDYGYTF.

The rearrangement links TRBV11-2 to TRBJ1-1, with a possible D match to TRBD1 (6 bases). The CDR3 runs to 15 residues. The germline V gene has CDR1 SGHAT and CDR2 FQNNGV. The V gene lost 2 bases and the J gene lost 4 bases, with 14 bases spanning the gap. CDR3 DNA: TGTGCCAGCAGCTTACAAACTGCCAGGGGCACTGAAGCTTTCTTT. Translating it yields CASSLQTARGTEAFF. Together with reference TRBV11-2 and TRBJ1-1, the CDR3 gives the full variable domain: EAGVAQSPRYKIIEKRQSVAFWCNPISGHATLYWYQQILGQGPKLLIQFQNNGVVDDSQLPKDRFSAERLKGVDSTLKIQPAKLEDSAVYLCASSLQTARGTEAFFGQGTRLTVV.

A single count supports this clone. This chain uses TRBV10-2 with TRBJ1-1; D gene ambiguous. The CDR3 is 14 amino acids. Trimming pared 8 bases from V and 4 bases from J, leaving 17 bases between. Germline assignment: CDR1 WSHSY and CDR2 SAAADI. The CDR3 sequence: CASSSHGEGTEAFF. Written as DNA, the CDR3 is TGCGCCAGCTCAAGCCACGGGGAGGGCACTGAAGCTTTCTTT.